The clone carrying this T cell receptor (beta chain) occurred many times. This entry is derived from a study of T cells in Graves' hyperthyroidism and ophthalmopathy. Amplified regions were TCR beta CDR3 sequences from RNA transcripts. Primed by the HTBI set, a first-round RT-PCR was run on the TCR CDR3. TCRdb re-analysed the multiplex PCR reads in MiXCR, keeping a single row per CDR3 protein. Of 450,000 to 500,000 distinct CDR3 sequences in the sample, around a fifth were seen once. Sample: blood. This TCR derives from a woman aged 70 to 79 with Graves' ophthalmopathy.

This chain's CDR3 is CASRTTSGSGNEQFF. The DNA of the CDR3 is TGTGCCAGCAGAACTACTAGCGGGAGCGGTAATGAGCAGTTCTTC. The J gene is TRBJ2-1, the V gene TRBV2; 11 bases match TRBD2. The trim removed 6 bases at V and 7 bases at J, leaving 8 bases unmatched. Germline V gives CDR1 SNHLY, CDR2 FYNNEI. The CDR3 consists of 15 residues. Full variable domain (outside the CDR3, taken from reference TRBV2 and TRBJ2-1): EPEVTQTPSHQVTQMGQEVILRCVPISNHLYFYWYRQILGQKVEFLVSFYNNEISEKSEIFDDQFSVERPDGSNFTLKIRSTKLEDSAMYFCASRTTSGSGNEQFFGPGTRLTVL.